These 14 T cell receptor beta chains were sequenced from one sample in a study of regulatory T cells in long-lasting Graves disease. As to time point: newly diagnosed GD, antithyroid drugs for less than 3 months. Following extraction of RNA from PBMCs, that RNA was used to make the TCR library. The authors built TCR beta libraries using iRepertoire HTBI primers and Arm-PCR of CDR3 regions. TCRdb passed the multiplex PCR reads through MiXCR, listing each CDR3 protein once. This table has around 450,000 distinct CDR3 sequences, 14% to 15% appearing once. The sample was also linked to a second study, of T cells in Graves' hyperthyroidism and ophthalmopathy.

This sample comprised peripheral blood mononuclear cells (PBMCs), obtained at new diagnosis, from a patient treated with antithyroid drugs. These receptors came from a middle-aged woman with Graves disease.

This clonotype showed up many times. V gene TRBV6-2 or TRBV6-3 combines with J gene TRBJ2-2; D remains ambiguous. Between the trimmed V and J ends, which lost 2 bases and 4 bases, there was a span of 11 bases. The CDR3 runs to 15 residues. The germline gives CDR1 MNHEY, CDR2 SVGEGT. CDR3 nucleotide sequence: TGTGCCAGCAGTTACGGTTGGGGTGGCACCGGGGAGCTGTTTTTT. Translation gives CASSYGWGGTGELFF.

The gene calls are TRBV5-6 and TRBJ2-7; 9 bases are shared with TRBD1. V dropped 4 bases and J dropped 2; count of bases not matched to a gene: 19. This CDR3 has 19 amino acids. The germline CDR1 and CDR2 sequences are SGHDT and YYEEEE. CDR3 region: CASSALRDREGIGPYEQYF. CDR3 nucleotides: TGTGCCAGCAGCGCGCTCCGGGACAGGGAGGGAATAGGCCCCTACGAGCAGTACTTC.

The DNA of the CDR3 is TGTGCCAGCAGTACCTACGGACAGGGGGCGGACGAGCAGTACTTC. It yields the protein CASSTYGQGADEQYF. J is TRBJ2-7 and V is TRBV12-3 or TRBV12-4; TRBD1 aligns across 11 bases. The CDR3 sequence is 15 residues long. The ends lost 5 bases at V and 5 bases at J; junction bases unmatched: 8.

This clonotype was detected many times. DNA of the CDR3: TGTGCCAGCAGTTCCTCCACTAGCGGGACTGAGACCCAGTACTTC. It yields the protein CASSSSTSGTETQYF. This chain uses TRBV6-5 with TRBJ2-5, with 10 bases identical to TRBD2. With V trimmed by 4 bases and J by 5 bases, 7 bases remained unmatched. Germline-derived CDR1 and CDR2 are MNHEY and SVGAGI. This CDR3 has 15 amino acids.

This clonotype showed up many times. This sequence joins TRBV29-1 and TRBJ2-1, with D perhaps TRBD2 (7 bases). The V and J ends lost 3 bases and 7 bases respectively, with 13 bases between them. CDR1 SQVTM and CDR2 ANQGSEA come from the germline V gene. The CDR3 spans 13 residues. DNA for the CDR3: TGCAGCGTTGAGAAGGGGGGGAAAAATGAGCAGTTCTTC. Translated, it gives CSVEKGGKNEQFF.

The gene calls are TRBV29-1 and TRBJ2-5; D is uncertain. V was cut by 4 bases and J by 3 bases, with 12 bases left in between. This CDR3 contains 13 residues. CDR1 SQVTM and CDR2 ANQGSEA come from the germline V gene. The DNA of the CDR3 is TGCAGCGTTGGTACGCGGTTAAAAGAGACCCAGTACTTC. This gives the protein CSVGTRLKETQYF.

This chain uses TRBV9 with TRBJ2-7, with 9 bases aligning to TRBD2. V lost 4 bases to trimming and J lost 4 bases; unmatched junction nucleotides: 15. Germline assignment: CDR1 SGDLS and CDR2 YYNGEE. CDR3 size: 17 residues. The DNA for the CDR3 is TGTGCCAGCAGCCCTAGCCCTGGTGGACTAGCGCCATACGAGCAGTACTTC. Protein product: CASSPSPGGLAPYEQYF.

This clonotype was recorded a few times. The chain couples TRBV9 to TRBJ2-1; 11 bases line up with TRBD2. The CDR3 sequence is 15 residues long. V dropped 0 bases and J dropped 9; count of bases not matched to a gene: 5. Looked up from germline, CDR1 is SGDLS and CDR2 is YYNGEE. The CDR3 loop reads CASSVVAGGRGEQFF. DNA for the CDR3: TGTGCCAGCAGCGTAGTAGCGGGAGGGAGAGGTGAGCAGTTCTTC.

In its sample, this clonotype was seen many times. The chain recombines TRBV29-1 with TRBJ1-1; D call uncertain. This CDR3 region has 11 residues. Per germline, CDR1 SQVTM and CDR2 ANQGSEA. The V gene lost 7 bases and the J gene lost 0 bases, with 6 bases spanning the gap. This CDR3 is CSGEMNTEAFF. The CDR3 DNA follows: TGCAGCGGTGAGATGAACACTGAAGCTTTCTTT.

A word on this clonotype: This may come from a read error, since a much larger clone is one base off. The J gene is TRBJ2-3, the V gene TRBV9, with D uncertain. Germline values: CDR1 SGDLS, CDR2 YYNGEE. The CDR3 contains 13 residues. V lost 4 bases and J lost 7, with 13 bases in between. The CDR3 region is CASSPPTVNTQYF. CDR3 in DNA: TGTGCCAGCAGCCCGCCCACAGTAAATACGCAGTATTTT.

The sample holds many counts of this clonotype. This chain uses TRBV12-3 or TRBV12-4 with TRBJ2-3, with 12 positions matching TRBD2. The CDR3 has 21 amino acids. V shed 3 bases and J 2 bases; nucleotides not matched to a gene: 18. This CDR3 is CASSFSPGLAGGPSHTDTQYF. As DNA, the CDR3 is TGTGCCAGCAGTTTTTCCCCGGGGCTAGCGGGAGGGCCGTCACACACAGATACGCAGTATTTT.

This clonotype has a count of ten or more. The V and J genes are TRBV28 and TRBJ2-1; D might be TRBD1 (6 bases). Germline V gene data show CDR1 as MDHEN and CDR2 as SYDVKM. The CDR3 sequence is 12 residues long. The V gene lost 2 bases and the J gene lost 14 bases, with 13 bases spanning the gap. The CDR3 here is CASSLAQGMEFF. In nucleotides, the CDR3 is TGTGCCAGCAGTTTAGCCCAGGGGATGGAGTTCTTC.

This clonotype was seen ten or more times. The V call is TRBV2, the J call TRBJ2-1; tentatively, D is TRBD2 (6 bases). This CDR3 contains 13 residues. Germline lookup yields CDR1 SNHLY and CDR2 FYNNEI. V lost 4 bases to trimming and J lost 7 bases, with 11 bases between them. The CDR3 protein is CASSAGERNEQFF. The CDR3 region has the DNA TGTGCCAGCAGTGCGGGAGAACGGAATGAGCAGTTCTTC. Variable domain in full (rest from reference TRBV2 and TRBJ2-1): EPEVTQTPSHQVTQMGQEVILRCVPISNHLYFYWYRQILGQKVEFLVSFYNNEISEKSEIFDDQFSVERPDGSNFTLKIRSTKLEDSAMYFCASSAGERNEQFFGPGTRLTVL.

Comments on this clonotype: This may arise from a read error, as a much more abundant clone is one base away. The V and J genes are TRBV28 and TRBJ2-5, with D perhaps TRBD2 (6 bases). CDR3 length: 13 amino acids. Germline-derived CDR1 and CDR2 are MDHEN and SYDVKM. CDR3 in amino acids: CVSKTRHQETQYF. The DNA for the CDR3 is TGTGTCAGCAAGACTAGGCACCAAGAGACCCAGTACTTC.